One sample yielded the 16 T cell receptor beta chains listed below, sequenced in a study of T-cell memory formation after mild COVID-19. TCRdb ran MiXCR on the 5' RACE reads and lists one entry per CDR3 protein. The table records 300,000 to 400,000 distinct CDR3 sequences, around 27% of them present only once. The sequenced sample was PBMCs or a T cell subset sorted from them (not recorded which). These receptors came from an adult woman who had mild COVID-19 (a few samples of this study predate the infection). Cell type and time point are not known.

The V call is TRBV7-9, the J call TRBJ2-7; D is undetermined. V shed 3 bases and J shed 0 bases, with 9 bases lying between them. In germline, CDR1 is SEHNR, CDR2 FQNEAQ (reference sequence). The CDR3 is 14 residues long. In DNA, the CDR3 is TGTGCCAGCAGCTTCCAGGAGAGCTCCTACGAGCAGTACTTC. It is translated as CASSFQESSYEQYF. Using reference TRBV7-9 and TRBJ2-7 for the parts outside the CDR3, the full variable domain is DTGVSQNPRHKITKRGQNVTFRCDPISEHNRLYWYRQTLGQGPEFLTYFQNEAQLEKSRLLSDRFSAERPKGSFSTLEIQRTEQGDSAMYLCASSFQESSYEQYFGPGTRLTVT.

In DNA, the CDR3 is TGTGCCAGCAGCTTAGGGGGGAAGGCCCCCTACGAGCAGTACTTC. Protein product: CASSLGGKAPYEQYF. The V gene is TRBV7-2, the J gene TRBJ2-7; D may be TRBD1 or TRBD2 (5 bases each). The CDR3 consists of 15 residues. Trimming removed 1 base at V and 2 bases at J, with 12 bases between. CDR1 is SGHTA, CDR2 FQGNSA, per germline. The full variable domain, completed using reference TRBV7-2 and TRBJ2-7, is GAGVSQSPSNKVTEKGKDVELRCDPISGHTALYWYRQSLGQGLEFLIYFQGNSAPDKSGLPSDRFSAERTGGSVSTLTIQRTQQEDSAVYLCASSLGGKAPYEQYFGPGTRLTVT.

This clonotype turned up a few times. The V call is TRBV6-5, the J call TRBJ1-1; D call uncertain. CDR3 length: 12 amino acids. Germline lookup yields CDR1 MNHEY and CDR2 SVGAGI. V shed 6 bases and J shed 1 base, with 6 bases lying between them. The CDR3 protein is CASRLENTEAFF. The DNA for the CDR3 is TGTGCCAGCAGATTAGAGAACACTGAAGCTTTCTTT.

The V and J genes are TRBV5-1 and TRBJ2-7, with TRBD2 identical over 7 bases. The length of the CDR3 is 19 residues. Germline CDR1 and CDR2: SGHRS and YFSETQ. The junction had 16 bases not matched to a gene; V was cut back by 0 bases and J by 1 base. CDR3 residues: CASSLADRASGLYSYEQYF. CDR3 DNA: TGCGCCAGCAGCTTGGCCGATAGGGCTAGCGGACTCTATTCCTACGAGCAGTACTTC.

This clonotype appeared many times. V and J are TRBV5-1 and TRBJ1-1; a possible D gene is TRBD1 (5 bases). The CDR3 totals 15 residues. Germline V CDR1 and CDR2: SGHRS, YFSETQ. The germline V and J ends were trimmed by 4 bases and 2 bases, with 15 bases remaining between them. The CDR3 protein is CASSRLQGDNTEAFF. CDR3 nucleotides: TGCGCCAGCAGCCGACTCCAGGGTGACAACACTGAAGCTTTCTTT.

This clonotype was seen a few times. The chain couples TRBV5-1 to TRBJ2-7; D gene unclear. This CDR3 comprises 14 residues. Trimming pared 2 bases from V and 2 bases from J, leaving 11 bases between. CDR1 is SGHRS and CDR2 is YFSETQ in the germline V gene. CDR3 bases: TGCGCCAGCAGCTTTGGTAGATCAACCTACGAGCAGTACTTC. Protein: CASSFGRSTYEQYF.

This chain joins TRBV20-1 and TRBJ1-3; perhaps TRBD1 as D (6 bases). The CDR3 consists of 13 residues. Trimming cost V 6 bases and J 4 bases, with 13 bases left between them. Germline-derived CDR1 and CDR2 are DFQATT and SNEGSKA (reference sequence). CDR3 protein: CSATGLGGNTIYF. The CDR3 DNA is TGCAGTGCAACAGGGCTGGGAGGAAACACCATATATTTT.

This chain uses TRBV7-2 with TRBJ2-7; the D call may be TRBD1 or TRBD2 (6 bases each). The germline V gene has CDR1 SGHTA and CDR2 FQGNSA. The V end was cut by 7 bases, the J end by 3 bases, with 19 bases between. There are 15 residues in the CDR3. The CDR3 spells CASTEEGGPFYEQYF. The CDR3 region has the DNA TGTGCCAGCACCGAAGAGGGGGGACCTTTCTACGAGCAGTACTTC.

The gene calls are TRBV20-1 and TRBJ1-4; TRBD1 is a possible D gene (5 bases). This CDR3 region has 13 residues. CDR1 is DFQATT and CDR2 is SNEGSKA in the germline V gene (reference sequence). V lost 4 bases and J lost 7, with 13 bases in between. The DNA of the CDR3 is TGCAGTGCTAACTCAGGGTCCCCTGAAAAACTGTTTTTT. Translated: CSANSGSPEKLFF.

This clonotype has only a few counts. This rearrangement joins TRBV19 to TRBJ1-2, with 8 bases that match TRBD1. CDR1 is LNHDA and CDR2 is SQIVND in the germline V gene (reference sequence). V lost 8 bases and J lost 4; bases outside the gene matches: 18. The CDR3 covers 17 residues. The CDR3 coding sequence is TGTGCCAGTTACCCCGGGACAGGCCCGATCGGGGCCTATGGCTACACCTTC. Its translation is CASYPGTGPIGAYGYTF.

This clonotype was seen more than once but under ten times. The chain employs TRBV12-3 or TRBV12-4 and TRBJ2-7; 9 nucleotides align to TRBD1. CDR3 length equals 15 residues. Trimming removed 7 bases from V and 2 bases from J; junction bases left unmatched: 9. The DNA of the CDR3 is TGTGCCAGCACCAGCCGCCGGGACAGGGCCTACGAGCAGTACTTC. It specifies CASTSRRDRAYEQYF.

The J gene is TRBJ1-1, the V gene TRBV4-3; 8 bases map to TRBD1. CDR3 length equals 15 residues. CDR1 and CDR2 (germline): LGHNA, YSLEER. The trim removed 3 bases at V and 8 bases at J, leaving 11 bases unmatched. The CDR3 DNA reads as TGCGCCAGCAGCCACGATTGGGGGACAGGAGACGAAGCTTTCTTT. Residues: CASSHDWGTGDEAFF.

This clonotype appeared a few times. The V and J genes are TRBV27 and TRBJ2-5; D uncertain. V was cut by 7 bases and J by 2 bases, with 14 bases left in between. CDR3 length: 14 amino acids. Germline V gene sequence: CDR1 MNHEY, CDR2 SMNVEV (reference sequence). The CDR3 loop reads CASKRSRYQETQYF. Here the CDR3 DNA reads TGTGCCAGCAAAAGGTCCCGATATCAAGAGACCCAGTACTTC.

This clonotype has only a few counts. The rearrangement joins TRBV18 to TRBJ1-2; 12 nucleotides align to TRBD1. Germline lookup yields CDR1 KGHSH and CDR2 LQKENI. This CDR3 region has 16 residues. After removal of 0 bases from V and 8 bases from J, the junction contained 7 bases not matched to a gene. Here the CDR3 DNA reads TGTGCCAGCTCACCACCCGGGGACAGGGGGCGCGAAGGCTACACCTTC. This gives the protein CASSPPGDRGREGYTF.

This clonotype was counted between two and nine times. The chain has TRBV5-1 and TRBJ1-5; D is undetermined. The length of the CDR3 is 13 residues. V was cut by 5 bases and J by 4 bases, with 10 bases left in between. In germline, CDR1 is SGHRS, CDR2 YFSETQ. The CDR3 loop is CASRGLGNQPQHF. For the CDR3, the DNA is TGCGCCAGCAGGGGGTTGGGGAATCAGCCCCAGCATTTT. The entire variable domain, with the rest obtained from reference TRBV5-1 and TRBJ1-5, is as follows: KAGVTQTPRYLIKTRGQQVTLSCSPISGHRSVSWYQQTPGQGLQFLFEYFSETQRNKGNFPGRFSGRQFSNSRSEMNVSTLELGDSALYLCASRGLGNQPQHFGDGTRLSIL.

The rearrangement joins TRBV12-3 or TRBV12-4 to TRBJ2-7; tentatively, D is TRBD1 (6 bases). Deletions cut 5 bases from V and 2 bases from J, with 13 bases between. The CDR3 runs 14 residues. The CDR3 protein is CASSPQGLPYEQYF. In DNA, the CDR3 is TGTGCCAGCAGTCCCCAGGGGTTACCCTACGAGCAGTACTTC.